The rows below give T cell receptor beta chains drawn from one sample of a study of early T cells in non-severe SARS-CoV-2 infection. MiXCR, applied by TCRdb to the 5' RACE reads, yields one record per CDR3 protein. Here the sample spans about 30,000 distinct CDR3 sequences, around 5.4% being singletons. Sequencing used whole blood. Every receptor here comes from an adult who was a healthcare worker with PCR-confirmed SARS-CoV-2 infection or an uninfected control (not recorded which). Both conserved end residues are part of each CDR3. The order of the fields is J gene, V gene, D gene, clone size, CDR3 protein, CDR3 DNA. A D gene is named only where the DNA matches it firmly. Clone size, where shown, is once, few, many, or a class for clones that have expanded.

J: TRBJ2-5; V: TRBV9; D: TRBD1; size: many; CDR3: CASSFTDRETQYF; DNA: TGTGCCAGCAGCTTCACGGACAGGGAGACCCAGTACTTC
J: TRBJ2-3; V: TRBV25-1; D: TRBD1; size: many; CDR3: CASRDRGWTDTQYF; DNA: TGTGCCAGCAGGGACAGGGGATGGACAGATACGCAGTATTTT
J: TRBJ2-3; V: TRBV28; D: NA; size: few; CDR3: CASTKAGTDTQYF; DNA: TGTGCCAGCACGAAGGCAGGCACAGATACGCAGTATTTT
J: TRBJ2-1; V: TRBV20-1; D: NA; size: many; CDR3: CSASNQTITPYNEQFF; DNA: TGCAGTGCTAGTAACCAGACAATAACCCCCTACAATGAGCAGTTCTTC
J: TRBJ2-2; V: TRBV12-3/TRBV12-4; D: NA; size: few; CDR3: CASSLGPGTGELFF; DNA: TGTGCCAGCAGTTTAGGACCGGGCACCGGGGAGCTGTTTTTT
J: TRBJ2-2; V: TRBV27; D: TRBD2; size: many; CDR3: CASSPGLAVRTGELFF; DNA: TGTGCCAGCAGCCCTGGACTAGCGGTTCGCACCGGGGAGCTGTTTTTT
J: TRBJ2-7; V: TRBV28; D: NA; size: many; CDR3: CASSLRRPTYEQYF; DNA: TGTGCCAGCAGTTTACGCAGGCCGACCTACGAGCAGTACTTC
J: TRBJ2-1; V: TRBV3-1; D: TRBD1; size: many; CDR3: CASSPGGQGKDEQFF; DNA: TGTGCCAGCAGCCCCGGCGGACAGGGGAAGGATGAGCAGTTCTTC
J: TRBJ1-1; V: TRBV18; D: TRBD1; size: many; CDR3: CASSPQGGYTEAFF; DNA: TGTGCCAGCTCACCGCAGGGGGGCTACACTGAAGCTTTCTTT
J: TRBJ2-7; V: TRBV28; D: TRBD1; size: few; CDR3: CASGRTGYEQYF; DNA: TGTGCCAGCGGCAGGACAGGGTACGAGCAGTACTTC
J: TRBJ2-7; V: TRBV7-8; D: NA; size: many; CDR3: CATSPRSSYEQYF; DNA: TGTGCCACCAGCCCACGGAGCTCCTACGAGCAGTACTTC
J: TRBJ2-7; V: TRBV4-1; D: NA; size: many; CDR3: CASSQETAGYSYEQYF; DNA: TGCGCCAGCAGCCAAGAGACAGCGGGCTACTCCTACGAGCAGTACTTC
J: TRBJ2-2; V: TRBV7-2; D: NA; size: NA; CDR3: CASSLDGELFF; DNA: TGTGCCAGCAGCTTAGACGGGGAGCTGTTTTTT
J: TRBJ2-1; V: TRBV27; D: NA; size: few; CDR3: CASSEGGFWLNEQFF; DNA: TGTGCCAGCAGTGAGGGGGGTTTCTGGTTGAATGAGCAGTTCTTC
J: TRBJ1-5; V: TRBV6-5; D: NA; size: NA; CDR3: CASSRTGYQPQHF; DNA: TGTGCCAGCAGTCGCACAGGGTATCAGCCCCAGCATTTT
J: TRBJ2-1; V: TRBV5-4; D: TRBD2; size: many; CDR3: CASSSPRTSLNEQFF; DNA: TGTGCCAGCAGCTCTCCTCGGACTAGCCTCAATGAGCAGTTCTTC
J: TRBJ1-3; V: TRBV5-1; D: NA; size: NA; CDR3: CASSLRSSGNTIYF; DNA: TGCGCCAGCAGCTTACGGAGCTCTGGAAACACCATATATTTT
J: TRBJ2-3; V: TRBV7-9; D: NA; size: many; CDR3: CASSPGQYSYTDTQYF; DNA: TGTGCCAGCAGTCCAGGACAGTATTCATACACAGATACGCAGTATTTT
J: TRBJ1-1; V: TRBV6-4; D: NA; size: NA; CDR3: CASSEQGGNTEAFF; DNA: TGTGCCAGCAGTGAACAGGGCGGGAACACTGAAGCTTTCTTT
J: TRBJ2-2; V: TRBV19; D: TRBD2; size: many; CDR3: CASSMTSGRVAGELFF; DNA: TGTGCCAGTAGTATGACTAGCGGGAGAGTGGCCGGGGAGCTGTTTTTT
J: TRBJ2-2; V: TRBV7-6; D: NA; size: many; CDR3: CASSYGTPTGELFF; DNA: TGTGCCAGCAGCTACGGGACTCCCACCGGGGAGCTGTTTTTT
J: TRBJ2-1; V: TRBV6-4; D: NA; size: many; CDR3: CASSDRGLGRSEQFF; DNA: TGTGCCAGCAGTGACCGGGGTTTGGGCAGGTCGGAGCAGTTCTTC
J: TRBJ1-4; V: TRBV15; D: TRBD1; size: many; CDR3: CATSRDRAGTGDEKLFF; DNA: TGTGCCACCAGCAGAGATCGGGCAGGGACAGGGGACGAAAAACTGTTTTTT
J: TRBJ2-3; V: TRBV7-6; D: NA; size: few; CDR3: CASSPYRLGDTQYF; DNA: TGTGCCAGCAGCCCTTACCGCCTTGGAGATACGCAGTATTTT
J: TRBJ2-5; V: TRBV27; D: NA; size: many; CDR3: CASSRVGPVKETQYF; DNA: TGTGCCAGCAGTCGAGTGGGGCCAGTGAAAGAGACCCAGTACTTC
J: TRBJ2-5; V: TRBV12-5; D: TRBD2; size: many; CDR3: CAGLAGFQETQYF; DNA: TGTGCTGGACTAGCGGGATTTCAAGAGACCCAGTACTTC
J: TRBJ1-2; V: TRBV29-1; D: TRBD1; size: NA; CDR3: CSGSQGAGYGYTF; DNA: TGCAGCGGATCCCAGGGGGCAGGCTATGGCTACACCTTC
J: TRBJ2-7; V: TRBV11-2; D: NA; size: many; CDR3: CASSSTIQYF; DNA: TGTGCCAGCAGCTCGACCATCCAGTACTTC
J: TRBJ2-1; V: TRBV11-2; D: TRBD2; size: many; CDR3: CASSYSGSGEQFF; DNA: TGTGCCAGCAGTTATAGCGGGAGTGGTGAGCAGTTCTTC
J: TRBJ2-5; V: TRBV7-9; D: NA; size: many; CDR3: CASSRGTFPSETQYF; DNA: TGTGCCAGCAGCCGCGGGACCTTCCCGAGCGAGACCCAGTACTTC
J: TRBJ2-3; V: TRBV12-5; D: NA; size: many; CDR3: CASGLAHRTDTQYF; DNA: TGTGCTAGTGGTTTGGCCCACCGCACAGATACGCAGTATTTT
J: TRBJ1-6; V: TRBV7-8; D: TRBD1; size: many; CDR3: CASSPNRGTGILNSPLHF; DNA: TGTGCCAGCAGCCCCAACCGGGGGACAGGGATCTTAAATTCACCCCTCCACTTT
J: TRBJ1-1; V: TRBV11-1; D: TRBD1; size: NA; CDR3: CASSPYQGAGTEAFF; DNA: TGTGCCAGCAGCCCCTACCAGGGGGCAGGGACTGAAGCTTTCTTT
J: TRBJ2-5; V: TRBV20-1; D: NA; size: NA; CDR3: CSANTAIQETQYF; DNA: TGCAGTGCTAACACAGCTATTCAAGAGACCCAGTACTTC
J: TRBJ2-7; V: TRBV18; D: NA; size: many; CDR3: CASRGRGPYEQYF; DNA: TGTGCCAGCAGGGGCCGGGGGCCCTACGAGCAGTACTTC
J: TRBJ2-1; V: TRBV7-2; D: NA; size: many; CDR3: CASSLGGGLQFF; DNA: TGTGCCAGCAGTTTAGGGGGAGGTTTACAGTTCTTC
J: TRBJ2-3; V: TRBV10-2; D: NA; size: many; CDR3: CASSESDTQYF; DNA: TGCGCCAGCAGTGAGTCAGATACGCAGTATTTT
J: TRBJ2-2; V: TRBV11-2; D: NA; size: many; CDR3: CASSLEPSATGELFF; DNA: TGTGCCAGCAGCTTAGAACCCTCTGCCACCGGGGAGCTGTTTTTT
J: TRBJ2-5; V: TRBV12-3/TRBV12-4; D: NA; size: many; CDR3: CASSTTRETQYF; DNA: TGTGCCAGCAGTACGACCAGGGAGACCCAGTACTTC
J: TRBJ2-5; V: TRBV4-2; D: NA; size: few; CDR3: CASSQAISGSLETQYF; DNA: TGTGCCAGCAGCCAAGCAATATCCGGGAGCTTAGAGACCCAGTACTTC
J: TRBJ2-5; V: TRBV24-1; D: NA; size: few; CDR3: CATSAGGGAQETQYF; DNA: TGTGCCACCAGTGCAGGGGGAGGGGCCCAAGAGACCCAGTACTTC
J: TRBJ2-3; V: TRBV7-2; D: NA; size: NA; CDR3: CASGGRGGAADTQYF; DNA: TGTGCCAGCGGGGGCCGCGGAGGGGCCGCAGATACGCAGTATTTT